This TCR beta chain was sequenced during a study of CD8+ T cells in alopecia areata. Study-wide background: Oral tofacitinib (5 to 10 mg twice daily) was administered to treated patients.

This clone appeared a few times. Following RNA extraction, reverse transcription yielded cDNA that acted as the sequencing template. Profiling relied on immunoSEQ multiplex PCR, and the TCRdb table lists in-frame clones only, not all of them. The sample lists roughly 200,000 clones, around two fifths occurring once. The treatment here: oral pan-JAK inhibitor, 5-10 mg twice daily. Trimming took 2 bases from V and 2 from J; bases not matched to a gene: 9. The CDR3 length is 16 residues. From germline, CDR1 is SQVTM and CDR2 ANQGSEA. The sequences come from CD4+ T cells sorted from blood, collected at approximately week 30, from a patient treated with tofacitinib. The chain recombines TRBV29-1 with TRBJ1-1, with TRBD1 identical over 9 bases. The sequence was obtained from a human donor with alopecia areata. The CDR3 spells CSVETWLTGGNTEAFF. The CDR3 DNA reads TGCAGCGTTGAAACCTGGTTGACAGGGGGTAACACTGAAGCTTTCTTT.